This TCR beta chain stems from a study of blood T cell repertoires in COVID-19. Study context: Acute-phase and convalescent COVID-19 samples originated in the United States, Italy and Spain.

CDR1 and CDR2 from the germline V gene are SGDLS and YYNGEE. This CDR3 region has 16 residues. V trimming: 4 bases; J trimming: 2 bases; junction bases outside the gene matches: 6. TCRdb keeps only in-frame clones here, not all; method: immunoSEQ multiplex PCR. The data show roughly 250,000 clones, 88% seen once. Source material: PBMCs or T cells enriched from blood (not recorded which). The chain employs TRBV9 and TRBJ2-1; 10 nucleotides match TRBD2. The receptor's source is a woman aged 50 to 60 who had recovered from COVID-19. The CDR3 nucleotides read TGTGCCAGCAGCAACAGCGGGAGGGACCCCTACAATGAGCAGTTCTTC. This sequence encodes CASSNSGRDPYNEQFF.